This is a list of T cell receptor beta chains from one sample in a study of Ad26.COV2.S vaccination and SARS-CoV-2 variants. Produced via immunoSEQ multiplex PCR; TCRdb's table is partial and in-frame only. Of roughly 510,000 clones in the sample, around 90% were seen once. The sequenced sample was peripheral blood, obtained in a trial of Ad26.COV2.S vaccine versus placebo. These receptors all stem from a person aged 18-65 years who received the Ad26.COV2.S COVID-19 vaccine or a placebo. Each CDR3 is given with its conserved first and last residue. D genes are given only for firm matches. Where a row states a size, it is once, few, many or the class of an expanded clone; other rows omit it.

clone_size	d_call	j_call	v_call	cdr3_nt	cdr3_aa
.	.	TRBJ2-5	TRBV7-2	TGTGCCAGCAGCCCCCGGGGGCAGGCCTCGGGGACCCAGTACTTC	CASSPRGQASGTQYF
.	.	TRBJ2-3	TRBV7-2	TGTGCCAGCAGCTTAGAGGTCTTTCCCACAGATACGCAGTATTTT	CASSLEVFPTDTQYF
.	.	TRBJ2-5	TRBV30	TGTGCCTGGAGTGCCGTAGAGACCCAGTACTTC	CAWSAVETQYF
.	TRBD1	TRBJ2-7	TRBV27	TGTGCCAGCAGCTACGACAGGGGGAGCGAGCAGTACTTC	CASSYDRGSEQYF
.	.	TRBJ1-2	TRBV30	TGTGCCTGGAGTGGGGAATGGGATGGCTACACCTTC	CAWSGEWDGYTF
.	.	TRBJ1-1	TRBV27	TGTGCCAGCAGTTTTGGGAAAAGCGAAGCTTTCTTT	CASSFGKSEAFF
.	.	TRBJ2-7	TRBV30	TGTGCCTGGAGTGGGGACATTAACGAGCAGTACTTC	CAWSGDINEQYF
.	.	TRBJ2-4	TRBV30	TGTGCCTGGTCGAGCGGGGCCAAAAACATTCAGTACTTC	CAWSSGAKNIQYF
once	.	TRBJ1-1	TRBV9	TGTGCCAGCAGCGTAGCTACAGGAGGGGCTGCTTTCTTT	CASSVATGGAAFF
.	.	TRBJ2-5	TRBV5-1	TGCGCCAGCAGCTTGGGCCCACAAGAGACCCAGTACTTC	CASSLGPQETQYF
.	.	TRBJ2-3	TRBV5-6	TGTGCCAGCAGCTCGGCTGGGACAGATACGCAGTATTTT	CASSSAGTDTQYF
.	TRBD1	TRBJ2-5	TRBV7-2	TGTGCCAGCATCCCCGACAGGGGGTTGGGAGAGACCCAGTACTTC	CASIPDRGLGETQYF
.	.	TRBJ2-5	TRBV19	TGTGCCAGTAGTACGGGGGGCGGGATCGAGACCCAGTACTTC	CASSTGGGIETQYF
.	.	TRBJ2-2	TRBV7-2	TGTGCCAGCAGCCCGGCGGGGCAGGTCAACACCGGGGAGCTGTTTTTT	CASSPAGQVNTGELFF
.	TRBD1	TRBJ2-7	TRBV7-8	TGTGCCAGCAGTCACCGCATCCTCTCAGGGGGCTGGGGGCAGTACTTC	CASSHRILSGGWGQYF
once	.	TRBJ1-1	TRBV7-2	TGTGCCAGCAGCAAAACGACAGACTTGAACACTGAAGCTTTCTTT	CASSKTTDLNTEAFF
.	.	TRBJ2-7	TRBV9	TGTGCCAGCAGCGTAGAAGGCTTGAGCTCCTACGAGCAGTACTTC	CASSVEGLSSYEQYF
.	.	TRBJ1-6	TRBV4-3	TGCGCCAGCAGCCAAGCGCCCGGCGATTCACCCCTCCACTTT	CASSQAPGDSPLHF
.	.	TRBJ2-5	TRBV6-5	TGTGCCAGCGGGACATCGGTCGGTGGGACCCAGTACTTC	CASGTSVGGTQYF
.	.	TRBJ2-7	TRBV30	TGTGCCTGGGGGAATGCGGGCACTTTTTCCTACGAGCAGTACTTC	CAWGNAGTFSYEQYF
.	.	TRBJ1-2	TRBV15	TGTGCCACCAGCAGAGTGGACGCACCAAACTATGGCTACACCTTC	CATSRVDAPNYGYTF
.	TRBD1	TRBJ1-2	TRBV6-1	TGTGCCAGCAGTGAACTAGGGACAGGGGAGTATGGCTACACCTTC	CASSELGTGEYGYTF
.	TRBD2	TRBJ2-4	TRBV3-1/TRBV3-2	TGTGCCAGCAGCCACCATTCTAAGACTAGCGGGACAGATAACATTCAGTACTTC	CASSHHSKTSGTDNIQYF
.	.	TRBJ2-5	TRBV7-8	TGTGCCAGCAGCTTAAGTCTCCCGCGGGACCAGTACTTC	CASSLSLPRDQYF
.	TRBD2	TRBJ2-7	TRBV2	TGTGCCAGCATTGGGACTAGCGGGAGTTACGAGCAGTACTTC	CASIGTSGSYEQYF